This T cell receptor beta chain was profiled in a study of control samples from healthy donors and cancer patients. Per germline, CDR1 MNHEY and CDR2 SMNVEV (reference sequence). The CDR3 is 15 amino acids. The V and J ends lost 6 bases and 6 bases respectively, with 18 bases between them. The table came from immunoSEQ multiplex PCR; TCRdb's copy has only in-frame clones and leaves some out. The sample consists of fewer than 200,000 clones, nearly 90% of them appearing once. Sample: blood. This chain connects TRBV27 to TRBJ1-5, with D possibly TRBD1 on 5 matching bases. The sequence derives from a woman aged 45-59 years in good health. CDR3 sequence reads: CASSLGEGSGQPQHF. Here the CDR3 DNA reads TGTGCCAGCAGCTTAGGGGAGGGTTCGGGTCAGCCCCAGCATTTT.